This section outlines one T cell receptor beta chain sequence together with its context. With random hexamers, reverse transcription was performed on about 0.5 to 1 ug of RNA. TCRdb ran MiXCR on the immunoSEQ multiplex PCR reads and lists one entry per CDR3 protein. The sample holds roughly 120,000 distinct CDR3 sequences, 94% seen once. This entry comes from a study of CD8 T cells in Susac syndrome. Per germline, CDR1 MGHDK and CDR2 SYGVNS. This CDR3 has 19 amino acids. Trimming at V came to 0 bases and at J to 6 bases, leaving 12 bases not matched to a gene. The sequenced sample consisted of CD4+ T cells from PBMCs. This TCR was recovered from a human donor in good health. V and J are TRBV25-1 and TRBJ2-1; 12 nucleotides line up with TRBD2. The CDR3 sequence: CASSEYPSSGREGGNEQFF. The CDR3 DNA reads as TGTGCCAGCAGTGAATATCCCTCTAGCGGGAGGGAAGGCGGCAATGAGCAGTTCTTC.